This TCR beta chain is from a study of blood T cell repertoires in COVID-19. With V trimmed by 0 bases and J by 4 bases, 2 bases remained unmatched. This CDR3 region has 16 residues. Germline CDR1 reads SGHRS; CDR2 reads YFSETQ. Per the original methods: Estimation of nucleated cell counts relied on the amplification of reference gene primers. Clones were read by immunoSEQ multiplex PCR, and TCRdb kept only the in-frame ones, dropping some. The D gene and trimming were derived from the DNA, and the V and J assignments and clone size from that table. Among 150,000 to 200,000 clones listed, around four fifths were seen once.

The rearrangement links TRBV5-1 to TRBJ2-2, with 11 bases lining up with TRBD1. The TCR originated in a woman aged 30 to 39 with acute or convalescent COVID-19. The source material was peripheral blood. The CDR3 sequence is CASSLGTGGRTGELFF. The CDR3 DNA reads as TGCGCCAGCAGCTTGGGGACAGGGGGCCGCACCGGGGAGCTGTTTTTT.